This T cell receptor beta chain was captured by sequencing in a study of CD8+CD57+ T cells in acquired aplastic anemia. All sequencing subjects had displayed CD8+CD57+ cell expansion on flow cytometry. All participating patients were living with severe acquired aplastic anemia. Germline lookup yields CDR1 SNHLY and CDR2 FYNNEI. The V and J ends lost 2 bases and 4 bases respectively, with 8 bases between them. The CDR3 is 13 amino acids. This clonotype was detected only a few times. Its cognate antigen is unknown. Points from the study as a whole: Sharing between patients and controls was observed for some 27 CD8+ CDR3 sequences. Significance was not reached for CD8+ Simpson's diversity between patients and controls.

Genomic DNA, the template, was used for profiling of the TCR beta VDJ and CDR3. TCRdb reprocessed the reads via MiXCR and lists one record per CDR3 protein. The repertoire holds 260,000 or so distinct CDR3 sequences, 70% to 85% seen once, with 40% to 50% in the top ten. The chain is built from TRBV2 and TRBJ1-2, with a weak D call TRBD1 (5 bases). Sequencing was carried out using sorted CD4+, CD8+, or CD8+CD57+ T cells (not recorded which) from PBMCs. This TCR came from a human donor with aplastic anemia. In DNA form, the CDR3 reads TGTGCCAGCAGTGAATACAGGACCTATGGCTACACCTTC. This encodes CASSEYRTYGYTF. Supplemented by reference TRBV2 and TRBJ1-2, the full variable domain reads EPEVTQTPSHQVTQMGQEVILRCVPISNHLYFYWYRQILGQKVEFLVSFYNNEISEKSEIFDDQFSVERPDGSNFTLKIRSTKLEDSAMYFCASSEYRTYGYTFGSGTRLTVV.